The 18 T cell receptor beta chains presented below share a single source sample, sequenced in a study of response to subunit inactivated influenza vaccine. TCRdb passed the RT-PCR reads through MiXCR, listing each CDR3 protein once. The sample lists around 540,000 distinct CDR3 sequences, 10% to 15% occurring once. Material: PBMCs from blood, obtained on the day of vaccination. The receptors were gathered from a man aged 50 to 60 who received an inactivated influenza vaccine.

In its sample, this clonotype was seen a few times. The genes are TRBV5-1 and TRBJ2-3, with D possibly TRBD2 on 5 matching bases. This CDR3 comprises 14 residues. Germline V lookup: CDR1 SGHRS, CDR2 YFSETQ. V lost 4 bases, J lost 2 bases, and 11 bases lay in between. The CDR3 sequence is CASSRRADTDTQYF. The CDR3 DNA reads as TGCGCCAGCAGCCGGCGGGCGGACACAGATACGCAGTATTTT.

V and J are TRBV3-1 and TRBJ1-2, with D unclear. V lost 4 bases and J 4 bases, leaving 10 bases between the germline ends. This CDR3 region has 13 residues. Germline V gene sequence: CDR1 LGHDT, CDR2 YNNKEL (reference sequence). The CDR3: CASSLDGFYGYTF. The CDR3 nucleotides read TGTGCCAGCAGCCTGGACGGATTCTATGGCTACACCTTC.

The J gene is TRBJ1-5, the V gene TRBV29-1; possibly TRBD1 for D (5 bases). Looked up from germline, CDR1 is SQVTM and CDR2 is ANQGSEA. This CDR3 has 13 residues. V lost 7 bases and J lost 5, with 15 bases in between. The CDR3 bases are TGCAGCGCCCGAGCGGGGGTCGATCAGCCCCAGCATTTT. Its protein is CSARAGVDQPQHF.

The chain has TRBV28 and TRBJ2-7; 8 bases line up with TRBD1. The V gene end was trimmed by 5 bases and the J gene end by 0 bases; junction bases not matched to a gene: 15. The CDR3 loop spans 18 amino acids. From germline, CDR1 is MDHEN and CDR2 SYDVKM. The CDR3 DNA follows: TGTGCCAGCAGTGGGGACAGGCCTTCAGGTTATCGCTCCTACGAGCAGTACTTC. Protein sequence: CASSGDRPSGYRSYEQYF.

V gene TRBV20-1 combines with J gene TRBJ2-5; 8 nucleotides agree with TRBD2. The CDR3 consists of 14 residues. CDR1 and CDR2 (germline): DFQATT, SNEGSKA (reference sequence). The ends lost 4 bases at V and 5 bases at J; junction bases unmatched: 9. The CDR3 DNA sequence: TGCAGTGCTAACACCGGGACTAGTAGGGAGACCCAGTACTTC. This codes for CSANTGTSRETQYF.

V gene TRBV5-1 combines with J gene TRBJ1-2; D uncertain. The germline V and J ends were trimmed by 4 bases and 3 bases, with 13 bases remaining between them. Germline-derived CDR1 and CDR2 are SGHRS and YFSETQ. This CDR3 has 14 residues. CDR3 region: CASSPDTVDYGYTF. The CDR3 DNA reads TGCGCCAGCAGCCCTGACACGGTCGACTATGGCTACACCTTC.

This clonotype was observed a handful of times. This rearrangement joins TRBV20-1 to TRBJ2-5; 8 nucleotides align to TRBD1. Germline V lookup: CDR1 DFQATT, CDR2 SNEGSKA (reference sequence). Trimming at V came to 3 bases and at J to 5 bases, leaving 11 bases not matched to a gene. This CDR3 spans 15 amino acids. In DNA, the CDR3 is TGCAGTGCTAGGACCGGGACAGGTCTTCAGGAGACCCAGTACTTC. This gives the protein CSARTGTGLQETQYF.

The J gene is TRBJ1-2, the V gene TRBV2; D might be TRBD1 (6 bases). The germline V gene encodes CDR1 SNHLY and CDR2 FYNNEI. Trimming removed 3 bases from V and 4 bases from J, with 9 bases in between. The length of the CDR3 is 13 residues. CDR3 residues: CASSDTGSYGYTF. In DNA, the CDR3 is TGTGCCAGCAGTGATACAGGGAGCTATGGCTACACCTTC.

The sample holds a few counts of this clonotype. The rearrangement uses TRBV29-1 and TRBJ1-2; unclear D gene. Germline loops: CDR1 SQVTM, CDR2 ANQGSEA. Trimming left V 5 bases short and J 8 bases short, with 12 bases between. The CDR3 totals 11 residues. The CDR3 DNA follows: TGCAGCGTTCCCAGCCTCGGGGGCTACACCTTC. As protein: CSVPSLGGYTF. Complete variable domain (other parts from reference TRBV29-1 and TRBJ1-2): SAVISQKPSRDICQRGTSLTIQCQVDSQVTMMFWYRQQPGQSLTLIATANQGSEATYESGFVIDKFPISRPNLTFSTLTVSNMSPEDSSIYLCSVPSLGGYTFGSGTRLTVV.

The table lists this clonotype with many counts. This rearrangement joins TRBV10-2 to TRBJ2-5; possible D gene TRBD1, 6 bases. Trimming left V 4 bases short and J 5 bases short, with 14 bases between. Germline V lookup: CDR1 WSHSY, CDR2 SAAADI. This CDR3 has 14 amino acids. CDR3 sequence: CASSVASQGETQYF. CDR3 sequence (DNA): TGCGCCAGCAGTGTAGCCAGCCAGGGGGAGACCCAGTACTTC.

This clonotype occurred many times. The chain joins TRBV4-3 to TRBJ2-2; D gene ambiguous. The CDR3 covers 14 residues. Germline V lookup: CDR1 LGHNA, CDR2 YSLEER. V was pared by 1 base and J by 0 bases, with 3 bases between. The CDR3 coding sequence is TGCGCCAGCAGCCAAGGCCCGAACACCGGGGAGCTGTTTTTT. This codes for CASSQGPNTGELFF.

V usage is TRBV6-1 and J usage is TRBJ1-5, with no clear D. From germline, CDR1 is MNHNS and CDR2 SASEGT. The CDR3 has 15 residues. Trimming pared 9 bases from V and 6 bases from J, leaving 21 bases between. The CDR3 is CASRRLMDVSQPQHF. In DNA, the CDR3 is TGTGCCAGTCGTAGGCTGATGGACGTTAGTCAGCCCCAGCATTTT.

The V gene is TRBV12-3 or TRBV12-4, the J gene TRBJ1-1; D is unresolved. The V end was cut by 5 bases, the J end by 0 bases, with 7 bases between. CDR3 size: 13 residues. The CDR3 sequence is CASSVLLNTEAFF. The DNA for the CDR3 is TGTGCCAGCAGTGTACTTTTGAACACTGAAGCTTTCTTT.

A few counts support this clonotype. The chain combines TRBV28 with TRBJ2-5, with 12 bases that match TRBD2. V shed 0 bases and J 4 bases; nucleotides not matched to a gene: 3. CDR3 length equals 16 residues. Germline CDR1 reads MDHEN; CDR2 reads SYDVKM. The CDR3: CASSLWASGRGETQYF. For the CDR3, the DNA is TGTGCCAGCAGTTTATGGGCTAGCGGGAGGGGAGAGACCCAGTACTTC.

V usage is TRBV30 and J usage is TRBJ2-3; 9 bases fit TRBD2. CDR1 is GTSNPN and CDR2 is SVGIG in the germline V gene (reference sequence). This CDR3 is 16 amino acids long. V shed 0 bases, J shed 4 bases, and the junction held 8 bases outside the gene matches. Here the CDR3 reads CAWSVPGSGGPDTQYF. CDR3 DNA sequence: TGTGCCTGGAGTGTACCAGGAAGCGGGGGGCCAGATACGCAGTATTTT.

J is TRBJ2-7 and V is TRBV20-1; 9 positions match TRBD2. The CDR3 totals 13 residues. Germline trimming cut 6 bases from V and 6 bases from J; bases unmatched to any gene: 9. Germline V gene sequence: CDR1 DFQATT, CDR2 SNEGSKA (reference sequence). The CDR3 bases are TGCAGTGCCCCCTTCGGGACTAGCCGCGAGCAGTACTTC. Its protein is CSAPFGTSREQYF.

The rearrangement joins TRBV6-2 or TRBV6-3 to TRBJ2-6, with unresolved D. Germline lookup yields CDR1 MNHEY and CDR2 SVGEGT. The CDR3 is 17 residues long. V lost 3 bases and J lost 1, with 13 bases in between. In nucleotides, the CDR3 is TGTGCCAGCAGTTATGGGTCCAGATTATCTGGGGCCAACGTCCTGACTTTC. It translates to CASSYGSRLSGANVLTF.

This clonotype came up a few times. J is TRBJ2-3 and V is TRBV11-1, with a possible D match to TRBD2 (6 bases). This CDR3 has 18 residues. V shed 1 base and J shed 5 bases, with 22 bases lying between them. CDR1 and CDR2 (germline): SGHAT, FQDESV (reference sequence). This CDR3 reads CASSLVPGWGEYIDTQYF. Written as DNA, the CDR3 is TGTGCCAGCAGCTTAGTCCCCGGTTGGGGGGAGTACATAGATACGCAGTATTTT.